The text below deals with one T cell receptor (beta chain). The specificity of this receptor is unknown. The sample holds no much larger clone one base away, and base qualities are not on file. The source of the sample is a study of blood T cell repertoires in COVID-19 (TCRdb year 2020). With regard to the full study: Collaborator samples came from the United States, Italy and Spain and covered acute and convalescent phases of COVID-19. The prospective study material was composed of cDNA or gDNA derived from T cells, B-cell-depleted T cells, or PBMCs. Deeply sampled blood TCRbeta repertoires from subjects exposed to, actively infected with, or recovered from COVID-19 were included in the dataset. Where HLA class I and class II types were available, the types were taken from metadata supplied by the sample provider, not from assay-based typing. The repertoires were made available in a free public database intended to serve as a resource for research on the immune response to SARS-CoV-2. Sample metadata almost always included a de-identified subject ID, COVID-19 status, age in years and sex. The samples were drawn from the first 160 participants of the ongoing ImmuneRACE study and from 1,254 subjects provided by 6 global collaborators.

TCRbeta CDR3 regions were amplified from genomic DNA using the immunoSEQ Assay, a bias-controlled multiplex PCR. As for the original processing: Nucleated cell counts per sample were estimated from amplification of reference gene primers within the assay. To quantify the absolute abundance of each unique TCRbeta CDR3 rearrangement, sequence reads were collapsed and filtered. For each sample, productive Simpson clonality was calculated by taking the square root of Simpson's diversity index across productive rearrangements. TCRdb's version of the immuneACCESS table is confined to in-frame rearrangements and falls short of the full clone set. An unresolved V gene accounts for under half of the shortfall where checked; the remainder is of unknown origin. That table supplies the V and J calls and clone size; D and trimming were determined from the DNA. In all, the sample holds 190,000 or so clones, and about 81% of those were seen once. Jointly, the top ten make up about 9.3% of the sample.

Participants in the prospective study were enrolled through a virtual design, were aged roughly 18 to 100 years, and lived in about 25 United States geographic areas. In the prospective study, participants were assigned to cohorts based on the clinical history participants reported in a screening survey and a study questionnaire. Recovered participants in ImmuneRACE Cohort 3 were defined as having two consecutive negative NP/OP PCR tests, clearance from a healthcare professional, or resolution of symptoms. Each participant in the prospective study had whole blood, serum and a nasopharyngeal or oropharyngeal swab collected by mobile phlebotomists. Over a roughly 2-month period, participants in the prospective study had the option of providing additional blood draws and questionnaires. Prospective study blood samples were shipped either frozen or at room temperature before DNA extraction. V has 5 bases trimmed and J has 8 bases trimmed; junction bases matching no gene number 8. Sequences SGDLS (CDR1) and YYNGEE (CDR2) are obtained from the germline V gene. The CDR3 sequence holds 14 residues, the cysteine and phenylalanine included. Of all the DNA, just the CDR3 is kept, 42 bases in frame from base 1.

General findings and caveats noted by the study authors: Clinical and demographic metadata were provided uncurated, with the amount varying by source and participant.

The V gene is TRBV9 and the J gene is TRBJ2-1; the central 9 bases match TRBD2. The TCR originated in a man in his forties who had recovered from COVID-19. Sequencing input: PBMCs or T cells enriched from blood (not recorded which). The nucleotide sequence reads as follows: TGTGCCAGCAGTACCGGGACTAGCTATCATGAGCAGTTCTTC. The encoded protein is CASSTGTSYHEQFF.